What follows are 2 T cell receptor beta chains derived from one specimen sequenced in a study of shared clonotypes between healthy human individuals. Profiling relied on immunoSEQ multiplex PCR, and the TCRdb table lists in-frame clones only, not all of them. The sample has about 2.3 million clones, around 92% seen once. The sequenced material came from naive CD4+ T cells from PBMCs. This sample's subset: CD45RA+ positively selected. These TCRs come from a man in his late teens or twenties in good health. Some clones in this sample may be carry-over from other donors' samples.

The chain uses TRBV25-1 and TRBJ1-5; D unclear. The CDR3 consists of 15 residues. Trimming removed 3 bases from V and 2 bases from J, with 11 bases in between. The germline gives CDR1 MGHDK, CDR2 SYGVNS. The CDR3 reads CASSEGSGGNQPQHF. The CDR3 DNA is TGTGCCAGCAGTGAGGGCAGCGGAGGCAATCAGCCCCAGCATTTT.

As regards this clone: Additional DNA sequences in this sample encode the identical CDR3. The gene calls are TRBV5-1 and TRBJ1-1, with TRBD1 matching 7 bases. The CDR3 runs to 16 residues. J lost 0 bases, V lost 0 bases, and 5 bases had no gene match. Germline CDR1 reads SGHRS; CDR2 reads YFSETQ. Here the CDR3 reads CASSLGQGAMNTEAFF. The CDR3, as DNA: TGCGCCAGCAGCTTGGGACAGGGCGCCATGAACACTGAAGCTTTCTTT. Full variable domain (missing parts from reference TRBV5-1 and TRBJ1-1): KAGVTQTPRYLIKTRGQQVTLSCSPISGHRSVSWYQQTPGQGLQFLFEYFSETQRNKGNFPGRFSGRQFSNSRSEMNVSTLELGDSALYLCASSLGQGAMNTEAFFGQGTRLTVV.